Listed below are T cell receptor beta chains from one sample, sequenced in a study of T cells after yellow fever vaccination. MiXCR, run by TCRdb on the 5' RACE reads, gives a single entry per CDR3 protein. The profile shows 250,000 to 400,000 distinct CDR3 sequences, 4.1% of them singletons. Sequencing was performed on PBMCs, taken 5 days after the yellow fever booster vaccination. The receptors originated from a young man who received the YFV17D yellow fever vaccine. The conserved cysteine and the conserved F or W are not part of the CDR3 here. Fields, in order: V gene, CDR3 protein.

v_gene: TRBV4-3
CDR3aa: ASSHHSHPGTDTQY

v_gene: TRBV7-2
CDR3aa: ASSSRGGTSGRETQY

v_gene: TRBV7-9
CDR3aa: ASSYGGYNEQF

v_gene: TRBV20-1
CDR3aa: SARDLKTGNDSPLH

v_gene: TRBV6-6
CDR3aa: ASSPGTGFNQPQH

v_gene: TRBV12-3/TRBV12-4
CDR3aa: ASSPTGLGDNEQF

v_gene: TRBV7-9
CDR3aa: ASSSNRRDVETQY

v_gene: TRBV5-5
CDR3aa: ASSLLGESSYEQY

v_gene: TRBV4-3
CDR3aa: ASSQDPDSSYNEQF

v_gene: TRBV9
CDR3aa: ASSVNSSPLH

v_gene: TRBV2
CDR3aa: ASSVASGQSWEAGELI

v_gene: TRBV7-8
CDR3aa: ASSPTKRGFTTETGELF

v_gene: TRBV18
CDR3aa: ASSPPHSYEQY

v_gene: TRBV7-2
CDR3aa: ASSLLRGGRLETQY

v_gene: TRBV4-3
CDR3aa: ASSKEWTHTGELF

v_gene: TRBV7-9
CDR3aa: ASSLSSGGLNGGGANVLT

v_gene: TRBV15
CDR3aa: ATSREGETNIQY

v_gene: TRBV5-4
CDR3aa: ASSLGPPGTDTQY

v_gene: TRBV7-9
CDR3aa: ASSYREGNTGELF

v_gene: TRBV27
CDR3aa: ASSSWGQGAMNEQF

v_gene: TRBV7-2
CDR3aa: ASSPGLADYEQY

v_gene: TRBV5-1
CDR3aa: ASSLFSVGLMTEAF

v_gene: TRBV27
CDR3aa: ASKAWDRMNTEAF